These 23 T cell receptor beta chains share one sample of origin, sequenced in a study of cytomegalovirus exposure and HLA in healthy donors. With 60 Vbeta and 13 Jbeta primers, the PCR was carried out. Only in-frame clones appear in the TCRdb table, and some are missing; sequencing was by immunoSEQ multiplex PCR. The table lists over 100,000 clones, about 60% of them singletons. Sample: PBMCs. The source of these receptors is a middle-aged man in good health and CMV-seropositive.

This clone turned up a few times. The chain has TRBV6-1 and TRBJ2-2; D is unclear. V was cut by 6 bases and J by 4 bases, with 12 bases left in between. Germline values: CDR1 MNHNS, CDR2 SASEGT. The CDR3 loop spans 14 amino acids. The DNA of the CDR3 is TGTGCCAGCAGGGTTGAGGTGGGCACCGGGGAGCTGTTTTTT. Its protein product is CASRVEVGTGELFF.

This clone was counted a few times. The rearrangement links TRBV6-5 to TRBJ1-6, with TRBD1 as a possible D gene (6 bases). V was shortened by 4 bases and J by 5 bases, with 12 bases between the two germline ends. The CDR3 covers 15 residues. From germline, CDR1 is MNHEY and CDR2 SVGAGI. CDR3 in amino acids: CASSWDNYNNSPLHF. The CDR3 coding sequence is TGTGCCAGCAGTTGGGACAACTACAATAATTCACCCCTCCACTTT.

V is TRBV27 and J is TRBJ1-2, with 7 bases identical to TRBD1. The ends lost 5 bases at V and 0 bases at J; junction bases unmatched: 15. The CDR3 totals 18 residues. Germline V gene lookup returns CDR1 MNHEY and CDR2 SMNVEV (reference sequence). CDR3 sequence reads: CASSAYWDSSVPNYGYTF. The CDR3 nucleotides read TGTGCCAGCAGTGCCTATTGGGACAGTAGTGTACCTAACTATGGCTACACCTTC.

V gene TRBV6-1 combines with J gene TRBJ1-5; no reliable D call. Germline-derived CDR1 and CDR2 are MNHNS and SASEGT. V was shortened by 2 bases and J by 0 bases, with 11 bases between the two germline ends. The length of the CDR3 is 16 residues. The CDR3 protein is CASSEQQTYSNQPQHF. DNA of the CDR3: TGTGCCAGCAGTGAACAGCAGACTTATAGCAATCAGCCCCAGCATTTT.

This clone was seen a few times. The chain combines TRBV7-9 with TRBJ2-7; 8 positions match TRBD1. CDR3 length: 14 amino acids. Germline trimming cut 5 bases from V and 0 bases from J; bases unmatched to any gene: 3. Germline V gives CDR1 SEHNR, CDR2 FQNEAQ (reference sequence). The CDR3 DNA sequence: TGTGCCAGCAGCGCAACAGGGGGCTCCTACGAGCAGTACTTC. This encodes CASSATGGSYEQYF.

A word on this clone: It is unclear where the CDR3 begins or ends on the DNA, so no DNA is shown, and the CDR3 is as TCRdb lists it. The chain recombines TRBV21-1 with TRBJ1-3. TRBV21-1 represents a pseudogene. With termini counted, the CDR3 has 15 amino acids. The CDR3: CASKFGVGSGNTIYF.

This clone turned up a few times. This chain uses TRBV6-1 with TRBJ1-2, with D hard to call. V gave up 0 bases and J gave up 4 bases, with 6 bases separating them. The CDR3 spans 13 residues. The germline gives CDR1 MNHNS, CDR2 SASEGT. CDR3 coding DNA: TGTGCCAGCAGTGAAGCATCCGTCTATGGCTACACCTTC. Translated, it gives CASSEASVYGYTF.

V and J are TRBV19 and TRBJ1-4, with 7 bases aligning to TRBD1. CDR1 is LNHDA and CDR2 is SQIVND in the germline V gene (reference sequence). V gave up 2 bases and J gave up 7 bases; unmatched junction bases: 1. The CDR3 runs to 13 residues. The CDR3 loop is CASSINRGEKLFF. The DNA for the CDR3 is TGTGCCAGTAGTATAAACAGGGGTGAAAAACTGTTTTTT.

This clone was seen once. CDR3 residues: CSARTRETQYF. For the CDR3, the DNA is TGCAGTGCTAGAACCAGGGAGACCCAGTACTTC. V usage is TRBV20-1 and J usage is TRBJ2-5; no firm D call. Germline V gives CDR1 DFQATT, CDR2 SNEGSKA (reference sequence). V lost 2 bases to trimming and J lost 5 bases, with 6 bases between them. CDR3 length: 11 residues.

V usage is TRBV11-1 and J usage is TRBJ1-4; 8 nucleotides agree with TRBD1. Trimming at V came to 7 bases and at J to 1 base, leaving 2 bases not matched to a gene. Germline lookup yields CDR1 SGHAT and CDR2 FQDESV (reference sequence). CDR3 length: 14 amino acids. CDR3 nucleotides: TGTGCCAGCAACGACAGGGGAACTAATGAAAAACTGTTTTTT. This translates into CASNDRGTNEKLFF.

The chain links TRBV11-2 to TRBJ1-5; the D gene is possibly TRBD1 (5 bases). The V end was cut by 3 bases, the J end by 4 bases, with 13 bases between. Germline CDR1 reads SGHAT; CDR2 reads FQNNGV. The CDR3 extends over 15 amino acids. DNA for the CDR3: TGTGCCAGCAGCTTTGATTGGGGGGGGAATCAGCCCCAGCATTTT. Translating gives CASSFDWGGNQPQHF.

The chain combines TRBV7-3 with TRBJ2-7; perhaps TRBD2 as D (6 bases). Per germline, CDR1 SGHTA and CDR2 FQGTGA. This CDR3 is built from 14 residues. Trimming stripped 5 bases from V and 3 bases from J, with 14 bases between. CDR3: CASSRGTGDYEQYF. The CDR3 DNA reads as TGTGCCAGCAGCCGCGGGACGGGGGACTACGAGCAGTACTTC.

V is TRBV7-9 and J is TRBJ2-5, with TRBD2 identical over 7 bases. The last part of the DNA fits TRBJ2-7 better; the J call may be wrong. Germline assignment: CDR1 SEHNR and CDR2 FQNEAQ (reference sequence). The CDR3 extends over 14 amino acids. The CDR3 protein is CASSLLAETYEQYF. Written as DNA, the CDR3 is TGTGCCAGCAGCTTACTAGCGGAAACCTACGAGCAGTACTTC.

The chain carries TRBV11-1 and TRBJ2-7; 8 positions agree with TRBD1. Germline V gives CDR1 SGHAT, CDR2 FQDESV (reference sequence). Trimming at V came to 5 bases and at J to 3 bases, leaving 12 bases not matched to a gene. The length of the CDR3 is 16 residues. The CDR3 DNA reads as TGTGCCAGCAGCCCATCTCTCGGGACAGGAGGCTACGAGCAGTACTTC. This codes for CASSPSLGTGGYEQYF.

V and J are TRBV6-4 and TRBJ1-2, with TRBD1 identical over 7 bases. Trimming cost V 6 bases and J 2 bases; bases outside gene matches: 3. Germline V gives CDR1 MRHNA, CDR2 SNTAGT. CDR3 length: 13 residues. DNA of the CDR3: TGTGCCAGCAGCCGGGACAGAAACTATGGCTACACCTTC. Its protein is CASSRDRNYGYTF.

Remarks on this clone: The junction and the germline gene differ at one end; a read error may be behind it. This chain links TRBV9 with TRBJ2-7; 7 bases match TRBD1. The germline gives CDR1 SGDLS, CDR2 YYNGEE. This CDR3 comprises 14 residues. CDR3 residues: CASSSQAEGAPMHF. The DNA for the CDR3 is TGTGCCAGCAGCTCTCAAGCCGAGGGGGCCCCAATGCACTTC.

Notes on this clone: At one end the junction does not follow the germline gene, possibly because of a read error. This chain uses TRBV7-7 with TRBJ2-1; TRBD2 matches at 7 bases. Germline CDR1 is SSHAT and CDR2 is FNYEAQ (reference sequence). The CDR3 is made up of 13 amino acids. Here the CDR3 DNA reads TGTGCTAGCAGCCTTAGCGGGTACAATGAGCAGTTCTTC. Amino acid sequence: CASSLSGYNEQFF.

The J gene is TRBJ2-1, the V gene TRBV5-1; 9 bases are shared with TRBD2. The CDR3 sequence is 16 residues long. V was clipped by 7 bases and J by 0 bases; unmatched bases: 8. CDR1 and CDR2 from the germline V gene are SGHRS and YFSETQ. The CDR3: CASRGVAGASYNEQFF. As DNA, the CDR3 is TGCGCCAGCCGGGGGGTAGCGGGAGCCTCCTACAATGAGCAGTTCTTC. Complete variable domain (other parts from reference TRBV5-1 and TRBJ2-1): KAGVTQTPRYLIKTRGQQVTLSCSPISGHRSVSWYQQTPGQGLQFLFEYFSETQRNKGNFPGRFSGRQFSNSRSEMNVSTLELGDSALYLCASRGVAGASYNEQFFGPGTRLTVL.

The chain uses TRBV5-8 and TRBJ1-4; D remains ambiguous. The CDR3 contains 14 residues. The germline V gene has CDR1 SGHTS and CDR2 YDEGEE. Trimming shortened V by 6 bases and J by 1 base, and 10 bases separated the two germline ends. The CDR3 bases are TGTGCCAGCATAGCGAGGGTAACTAATGAAAAACTGTTTTTT. It translates to CASIARVTNEKLFF. Combining the CDR3 with reference TRBV5-8 and TRBJ1-4 gives the whole variable domain EAGVTQSPTHLIKTRGQQATLRCSPISGHTSVYWYQQALGLGLQFLLWYDEGEERNRGNFPPRFSGRQFPNYSSELNVNALELEDSALYLCASIARVTNEKLFFGSGTQLSVL.

This clone came up once. The rearrangement joins TRBV11-2 to TRBJ2-5; maybe TRBD2 (6 bases). V lost 3 bases and J 5 bases, leaving 16 bases between the germline ends. This CDR3 contains 15 residues. Germline lookup yields CDR1 SGHAT and CDR2 FQNNGV. DNA for the CDR3: TGTGCCAGCAGCTTCGGGACTCCTGTAACGGAGACCCAGTACTTC. Protein sequence: CASSFGTPVTETQYF.

This chain links TRBV28 with TRBJ1-1; no definite D call. The CDR3 is 14 residues long. The germline V and J ends were trimmed by 4 bases and 4 bases, with 13 bases remaining between them. Germline V lookup: CDR1 MDHEN, CDR2 SYDVKM. The CDR3 reads CASSSTGFSTEAFF. Here the CDR3 DNA reads TGTGCCAGCAGTTCCACGGGGTTCAGCACTGAAGCTTTCTTT.

A few counts support this clone. The J gene is TRBJ2-7, the V gene TRBV18; no clear D gene. Trimming cost V 2 bases and J 0 bases, with 14 bases left between them. The CDR3 sequence is 16 residues long. Germline V gene sequence: CDR1 KGHSH, CDR2 LQKENI. CDR3 residues: CASSPFGQELSYEQYF. The CDR3, as DNA: TGTGCCAGCTCACCATTTGGGCAGGAACTCTCCTACGAGCAGTACTTC.

This chain connects TRBV6-5 to TRBJ2-5; 8 positions agree with TRBD1. This CDR3 comprises 14 residues. The germline V gene encodes CDR1 MNHEY and CDR2 SVGAGI. Unmatched junction bases numbered 14, after V lost 7 bases and J lost 10 bases. CDR3 nucleotides: TGTGCCAGCACCTTGGCCCAGGGGGCGAGGGTCCAGTACTTC. Translation gives CASTLAQGARVQYF.